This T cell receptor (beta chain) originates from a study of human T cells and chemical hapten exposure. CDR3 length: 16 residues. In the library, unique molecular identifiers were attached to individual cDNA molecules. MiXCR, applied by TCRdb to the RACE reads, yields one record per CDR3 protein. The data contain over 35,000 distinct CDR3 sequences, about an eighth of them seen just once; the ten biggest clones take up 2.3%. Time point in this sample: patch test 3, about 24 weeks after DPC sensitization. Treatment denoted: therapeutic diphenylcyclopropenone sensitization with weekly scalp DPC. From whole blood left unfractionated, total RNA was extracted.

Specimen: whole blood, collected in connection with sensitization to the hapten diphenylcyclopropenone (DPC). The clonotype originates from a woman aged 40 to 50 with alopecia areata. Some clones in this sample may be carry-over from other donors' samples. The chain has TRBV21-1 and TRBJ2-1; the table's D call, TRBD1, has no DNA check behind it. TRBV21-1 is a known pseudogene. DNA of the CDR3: TGTGCCAGCAGCAAAGCAGGACAGGGGCTGAAAAATGAGCAGTTCTTC. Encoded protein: CASSKAGQGLKNEQFF.